This entry lists 13 T cell receptor beta chains sequenced from one sample in a study of beta chain features in type 1 diabetes. Findings of the study overall: For Type 1 diabetes patients, all four CD4+ subsets carried TCRB CDR3s that were moderately but significantly shorter.

No antigen has been assigned to these receptors. Expressed TCRB transcripts were sequenced because the isolated RNA had all been reverse transcribed beforehand. Profiling relied on immunoSEQ multiplex PCR, and the TCRdb table lists in-frame clones only, not all of them. The profile shows fewer than 18,000 clones, approximately 76% of them singletons. Sequenced input: stem cell memory CD4+ T cells from blood. The receptors were sampled from a young woman with type 1 diabetes.

The chain carries TRBV7-2 and TRBJ2-1; 11 bases agree with TRBD2. Trimming removed 3 bases from V and 5 bases from J; junction bases left unmatched: 3. This CDR3 is 15 amino acids long. The germline V gene has CDR1 SGHTA and CDR2 FQGNSA. The CDR3 is CASSLTSGANNEQFF. Here the CDR3 DNA reads TGTGCCAGCAGCTTGACTAGCGGGGCTAACAATGAGCAGTTCTTC.

The chain has TRBV11-2 and TRBJ1-5; TRBD1 aligns across 7 bases. The germline V gene encodes CDR1 SGHAT and CDR2 FQNNGV. With V trimmed by 1 base and J by 6 bases, 3 bases remained unmatched. The CDR3 extends over 14 amino acids. The CDR3 DNA reads as TGTGCCAGCAGCTTAGGACAGGGAGGTCAGCCCCAGCATTTT. Residues: CASSLGQGGQPQHF.

This clone was seen more than once but under ten times. CDR3 nucleotide sequence: TGTGCCAGCAGCTTAGGGAGGCCTAGGACAGATACGCAGTATTTT. Protein sequence: CASSLGRPRTDTQYF. The rearrangement links TRBV7-2 to TRBJ2-3; a weak D match, TRBD2 (5 bases). This CDR3 region has 15 residues. Trimming took off 1 base at V and 3 bases at J, with 11 bases between the two ends. The V gene's germline CDR1 is SGHTA and CDR2 FQGNSA.

The V and J genes are TRBV6-1 and TRBJ2-7; D might be TRBD1 (6 bases). Germline V gene sequence: CDR1 MNHNS, CDR2 SASEGT. The CDR3 covers 13 residues. The ends were cut back, 10 bases at V and 2 bases at J, with 15 bases in the middle. CDR3 sequence reads: CATTPGQAYEQYF. CDR3 DNA sequence: TGTGCCACCACCCCGGGACAAGCCTACGAGCAGTACTTC.

The rearrangement links TRBV5-1 to TRBJ1-2; 9 bases match TRBD1. CDR1 and CDR2 from the germline V gene are SGHRS and YFSETQ. Losses at the gene ends were 4 bases for V and 2 bases for J; bases not matched to a gene: 6. The CDR3 extends over 15 amino acids. In nucleotides, the CDR3 is TGCGCCAGCAGCCAGTCCGGGACAGGGAACTATGGCTACACCTTC. This sequence encodes CASSQSGTGNYGYTF. The full variable domain, completed using reference TRBV5-1 and TRBJ1-2, is KAGVTQTPRYLIKTRGQQVTLSCSPISGHRSVSWYQQTPGQGLQFLFEYFSETQRNKGNFPGRFSGRQFSNSRSEMNVSTLELGDSALYLCASSQSGTGNYGYTFGSGTRLTVV.

The chain uses TRBV2 and TRBJ2-3; 7 bases line up with TRBD1. Unmatched junction bases numbered 3, after V lost 7 bases and J lost 2 bases. This CDR3 is built from 13 residues. The germline CDR1 and CDR2 sequences are SNHLY and FYNNEI. CDR3 sequence (DNA): TGTGCCAGCAACAGGGGATCCACAGATACGCAGTATTTT. Translation gives CASNRGSTDTQYF.

This clone was recorded a few times. The chain joins TRBV7-9 to TRBJ2-1; possible D gene TRBD2, 6 bases. V was trimmed by 0 bases and J by 6 bases, leaving 12 bases between them. There are 15 residues in the CDR3. Germline V gene lookup returns CDR1 SEHNR and CDR2 FQNEAQ (reference sequence). The CDR3 DNA is TGTGCCAGCAGCTTAGCGCAGGGACTCATCAATGAGCAGTTCTTC. This sequence encodes CASSLAQGLINEQFF.

The V and J genes are TRBV27 and TRBJ2-2; perhaps TRBD1 as D (5 bases). Germline loops: CDR1 MNHEY, CDR2 SMNVEV (reference sequence). This CDR3 has 15 amino acids. The V end lost 3 bases, the J end lost 6 bases, and 14 bases lay between the germline ends. This CDR3 is CASSFKPQGAGELFF. The CDR3 DNA reads TGTGCCAGCAGTTTTAAACCCCAGGGCGCCGGGGAGCTGTTTTTT.

The chain uses TRBV30 and TRBJ2-2, with 12 bases aligning to TRBD2. Trimming removed 0 bases from V and 9 bases from J; junction bases left unmatched: 11. This CDR3 has 17 residues. Germline V lookup: CDR1 GTSNPN, CDR2 SVGIG (reference sequence). The CDR3 nucleotides are TGTGCCTGGAGTGTAAGGGGGACTAGCGGGTCGCACCGGGAGCTGTTTTTT. It is translated as CAWSVRGTSGSHRELFF.

V gene TRBV11-2 combines with J gene TRBJ1-5; weak D call: TRBD1 (6 bases). V was clipped by 1 base and J by 3 bases, with 10 bases between them. CDR3 size: 15 residues. Germline V lookup: CDR1 SGHAT, CDR2 FQNNGV. DNA for the CDR3: TGTGCCAGCAGCTTAGCCCCAGGGGTCAATCAGCCCCAGCATTTT. Its translation is CASSLAPGVNQPQHF. The complete variable domain, with remaining parts taken from reference TRBV11-2 and TRBJ1-5, reads EAGVAQSPRYKIIEKRQSVAFWCNPISGHATLYWYQQILGQGPKLLIQFQNNGVVDDSQLPKDRFSAERLKGVDSTLKIQPAKLEDSAVYLCASSLAPGVNQPQHFGDGTRLSIL.

V is TRBV6-6 and J is TRBJ2-7; unclear D gene. The CDR3 totals 12 residues. In germline, CDR1 is MNHNY, CDR2 SVGAGI (reference sequence). V lost 2 bases, J lost 3 bases, and 5 bases lay in between. CDR3 bases: TGTGCCAGCAGTTACCTCTTCTACGAGCAGTACTTC. Its translation is CASSYLFYEQYF.

The chain uses TRBV27 and TRBJ1-4; 11 positions match TRBD1. Germline V CDR1 and CDR2: MNHEY, SMNVEV (reference sequence). The CDR3 runs to 17 residues. Unmatched junction bases numbered 7, after V lost 5 bases and J lost 2 bases. CDR3 protein: CASSQLGQGGTNEKLFF. The CDR3 bases are TGTGCCAGCAGTCAACTGGGACAGGGGGGGACTAATGAAAAACTGTTTTTT. The variable domain in full, completed from reference TRBV27 and TRBJ1-4, reads EAQVTQNPRYLITVTGKKLTVTCSQNMNHEYMSWYRQDPGLGLRQIYYSMNVEVTDKGDVPEGYKVSRKEKRNFPLILESPSPNQTSLYFCASSQLGQGGTNEKLFFGSGTQLSVL.

The genes are TRBV2 and TRBJ2-3; 11 positions match TRBD2. CDR3 length: 16 amino acids. Germline assignment: CDR1 SNHLY and CDR2 FYNNEI. J gave up 8 bases and V 2 bases, and 9 bases lay outside the gene matches. Here the CDR3 DNA reads TGTGCCAGCAGTGAAATGGGGCTAGCGGGAGGAGGTACGCAGTATTTT. Amino acid sequence: CASSEMGLAGGGTQYF.